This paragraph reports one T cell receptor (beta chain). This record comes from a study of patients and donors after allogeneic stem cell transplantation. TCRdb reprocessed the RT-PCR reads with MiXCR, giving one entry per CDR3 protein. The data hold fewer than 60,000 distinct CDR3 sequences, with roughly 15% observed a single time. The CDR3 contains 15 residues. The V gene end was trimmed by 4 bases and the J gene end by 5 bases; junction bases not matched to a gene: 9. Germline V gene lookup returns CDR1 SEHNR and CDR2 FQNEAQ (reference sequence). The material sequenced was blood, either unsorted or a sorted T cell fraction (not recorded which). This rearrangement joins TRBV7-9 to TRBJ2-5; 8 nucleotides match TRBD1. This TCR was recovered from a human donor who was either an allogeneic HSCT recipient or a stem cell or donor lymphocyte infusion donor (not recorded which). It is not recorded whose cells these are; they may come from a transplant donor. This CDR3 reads CASSSTGVNHETQYF. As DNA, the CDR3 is TGTGCCAGCAGCTCGACAGGGGTCAATCACGAGACCCAGTACTTC.